This T cell receptor (beta chain) was observed in a study of graft-versus-host responses after intestinal transplantation. Study overall: Each recipient received a multivisceral, liver-intestinal, or isolated intestinal graft. All of the recipients had induction that used anti-thymocyte globulin, then tacrolimus and steroids for approximately 3 years. General study points: Detection of GvH clones occurred in recipient marrow, and some had their first appearance in ileum or blood.

This CDR3 region has 15 residues. V was pared by 0 bases and J by 6 bases, with 14 bases between. The V gene's germline CDR1 is SGHRS and CDR2 YFSETQ. As to this clone: Its target is unknown.

The table came from immunoSEQ multiplex PCR; TCRdb's copy has only in-frame clones and leaves some out. This sample has around 50,000 clones, with about 90% found just once. This clonotype originated in a human donor who was the organ donor for an intestinal transplant. The sequencing used unstimulated CD4+ T cells sorted from spleen or lymph node cells, collected before transplant. The chain couples TRBV5-1 to TRBJ2-3; D gene ambiguous. The CDR3 coding sequence is TGCGCCAGCAGCTTGGGGTCCCGGAAGGAGGATACGCAGTATTTT. Translated: CASSLGSRKEDTQYF.